The sequence of this TCR beta chain was determined in a study of cytomegalovirus exposure and HLA in healthy donors. Points from the study as a whole: Researchers catalogued some 160 TCR beta chains as cytomegalovirus-associated. A later analysis associated some 16,000 TCR beta sequences with HLA alleles at a 0.05 false discovery rate.

60 Vbeta and 13 Jbeta primers were used in PCR. Clones were sequenced by immunoSEQ multiplex PCR, and TCRdb holds only the in-frame ones, with some missing. Among 100,000 to 150,000 clones listed, around 84% were seen once. These donors counted as nominally healthy when sampled, but unrecorded immune exposures were likely. The germline CDR1 and CDR2 sequences are SQVTM and ANQGSEA. The CDR3 consists of 14 residues. V lost 3 bases and J 6 bases, leaving 15 bases between the germline ends. Comments on this clone: Its antigen is currently unknown.

J is TRBJ2-1 and V is TRBV29-1; TRBD1 might be the D (5 bases). This TCR came from a man between 18 and 29 years old in good health and CMV-seronegative. Sequencing was done on a sample of PBMCs. The CDR3 region is CSVDTDNSLNEQFF. CDR3 nucleotides: TGCAGCGTTGACACGGACAATTCCCTCAATGAGCAGTTCTTC.